This note documents a single T cell receptor beta chain sequence. Its antigen is not known. A single record per CDR3 protein comes from TCRdb applying MiXCR to the RACE reads. Of under 90,000 distinct CDR3 sequences in the sample, about 9% were seen once. Time point in this sample: patch test 2, 6 weeks after DPC sensitization. Treatment described: therapeutic diphenylcyclopropenone sensitization with weekly scalp DPC. This sample is part of a study of human T cells and chemical hapten exposure. Study context: Among samples, TCR yields varied mainly because of small differences in pooled library volume.

The CDR3 extends over 10 amino acids. The V gene lost 8 bases and the J gene lost 7 bases, with 9 bases spanning the gap. The germline gives CDR1 SNHLY, CDR2 FYNNEI. Findings and caveats of the study: In comparison with controls, expanded TCRs gave rise to a significantly larger number of large CDR3 similarity clusters.

The rearrangement links TRBV2 to TRBJ2-7; unclear D gene. The source material was whole blood, sampled in connection with sensitization to the hapten diphenylcyclopropenone (DPC). The source is a woman between 50 and 59 years old with alopecia areata. Some clones in this sample may be carry-over from other donors' samples. The CDR3 protein is CASAGLEQYF. The CDR3 DNA reads as TGTGCCAGCGCCGGGTTAGAGCAGTACTTC.